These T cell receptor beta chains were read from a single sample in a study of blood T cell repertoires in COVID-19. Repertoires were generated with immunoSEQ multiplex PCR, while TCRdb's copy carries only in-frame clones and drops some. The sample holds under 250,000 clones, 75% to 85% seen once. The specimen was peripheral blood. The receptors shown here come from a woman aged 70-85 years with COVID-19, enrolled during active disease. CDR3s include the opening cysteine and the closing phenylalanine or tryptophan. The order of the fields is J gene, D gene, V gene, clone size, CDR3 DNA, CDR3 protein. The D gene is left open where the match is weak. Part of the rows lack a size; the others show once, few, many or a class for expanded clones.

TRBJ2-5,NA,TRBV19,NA,TGTGCCAGTAGTATCGGCGGGCGACAAGAGACCCAGTACTTC,CASSIGGRQETQYF
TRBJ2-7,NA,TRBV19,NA,TGTGCCAGTAGTATAGGGACAGCTACCAATTACGAGCAGTACTTC,CASSIGTATNYEQYF
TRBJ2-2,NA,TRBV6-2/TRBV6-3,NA,TGTGCCAGCAGTTTACAGGGTAACGGGGAGCTGTTTTTT,CASSLQGNGELFF
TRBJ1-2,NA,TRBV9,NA,TGTGCCAGCAGCGTAGGGGGCTTAGCTAACTATGGCTACACCTTC,CASSVGGLANYGYTF
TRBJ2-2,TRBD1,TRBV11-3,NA,TGTGCCAGCAGCTTGGCGCAGGGGGCAATCGGGGAGCTGTTTTTT,CASSLAQGAIGELFF
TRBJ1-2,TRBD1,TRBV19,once,TGTGCCAGTAGCAAAGGTGGGACAGGGGGAAATCTTGATGGCTACACCTTC,CASSKGGTGGNLDGYTF
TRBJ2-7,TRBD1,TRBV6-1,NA,TGTGCCAGCAGTGAAGCGAAAGGACAGGGATGGCTCGAGCAGTACTTC,CASSEAKGQGWLEQYF
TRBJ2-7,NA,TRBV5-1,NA,TGCGCCAGCAGCTTGGGCGCCAACTCCTACGAGCAGTACTTC,CASSLGANSYEQYF
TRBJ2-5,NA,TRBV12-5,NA,TGTGCTAGTGGTTTGACAGCCGGCGCCCAGTACTTC,CASGLTAGAQYF
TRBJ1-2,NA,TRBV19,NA,TGTGCCAGTAGTATAGATCATGTCGGGGGATATGGCTACACCTTC,CASSIDHVGGYGYTF
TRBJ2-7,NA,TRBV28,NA,TGTGCCAGCAGCGCGACAGGCTACGAGCAGTACTTC,CASSATGYEQYF
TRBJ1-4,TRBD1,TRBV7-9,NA,TGTGCCAGCAGCTCACAGGGGCAAACTAATGAAAAACTGTTTTTT,CASSSQGQTNEKLFF
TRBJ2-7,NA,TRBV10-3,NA,TGTGCCATCAGTGGGGATGTAGCGCACGAGCAGTACTTC,CAISGDVAHEQYF
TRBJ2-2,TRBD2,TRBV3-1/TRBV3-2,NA,TGTGCCAGCAGCCAAGTTCTAGCGGGAGGGCCGGGGGAGCTGTTTTTT,CASSQVLAGGPGELFF
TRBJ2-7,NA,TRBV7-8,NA,TGTGCCAGCAGCTTAGGGGCTACACCACTCTACGAGCAGTACTTC,CASSLGATPLYEQYF
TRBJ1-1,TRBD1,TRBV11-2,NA,TGTGCCAGCAGCTTACGAGCAGGGGGTAGGGCGAACACTGAAGCTTTCTTT,CASSLRAGGRANTEAFF
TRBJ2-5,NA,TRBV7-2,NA,TGTGCCAGCAGCTTAGCGCGGCGGGAATTTATGGAGACCCAGTACTTC,CASSLARREFMETQYF
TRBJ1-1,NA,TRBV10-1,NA,TGCGCCAGCATGGGTGTAGGGAGGACTGAAGCTTTCTTT,CASMGVGRTEAFF
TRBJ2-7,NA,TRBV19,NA,TGTGCCAGTAGTAGCGACACCTACGAGCAGTACTTC,CASSSDTYEQYF
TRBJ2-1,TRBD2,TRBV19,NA,TGTGCCAGTAGCGTAGCGGGGGGGTACAATGAGCAGTTCTTC,CASSVAGGYNEQFF
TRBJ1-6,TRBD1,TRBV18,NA,TGTGCCAGCTCACCACTTCCCGACAGGGGGGATTCACCCCTCCACTTT,CASSPLPDRGDSPLHF
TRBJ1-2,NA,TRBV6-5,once,TGTGCCAGCAGTTACTCGAGGGGAGGGGTCTATGGCTACACCTTC,CASSYSRGGVYGYTF
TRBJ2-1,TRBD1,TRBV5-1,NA,TGCGCCAGCAGTTTCACCGGGACAGGTAACAATGAGCAGTTCTTC,CASSFTGTGNNEQFF
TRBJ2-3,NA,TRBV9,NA,TGTGCCAGCAGCGTGTCGTCGTTGAGTGTCGATACGCAGTATTTT,CASSVSSLSVDTQYF
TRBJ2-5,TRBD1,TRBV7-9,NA,TGTGCCAGCAGCTACGGCGGACAGGGTCAAGAGACCCAGTACTTC,CASSYGGQGQETQYF
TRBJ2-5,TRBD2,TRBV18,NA,TGTGCCAGCTCACCACGCGTTACGGGAGGGCCGGGGACCCAGTACTTC,CASSPRVTGGPGTQYF
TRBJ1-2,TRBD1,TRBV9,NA,TGTGCCAGCAGCGTAGCTACCGACAGGGACCCCTCTAACTATGGCTACACCTTC,CASSVATDRDPSNYGYTF
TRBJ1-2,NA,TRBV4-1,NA,TGCGCCAGCAGCCTGACTCAGGACACAGATGGCTACACCTTC,CASSLTQDTDGYTF
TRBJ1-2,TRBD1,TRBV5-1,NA,TGCGCCAGCAGCTTACAGGGGGAATATGGCTACACCTTC,CASSLQGEYGYTF
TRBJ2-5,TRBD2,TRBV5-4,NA,TGTGCCAGCAGCTCCGGGGGAGCGGGGCAAGAGACCCAGTACTTC,CASSSGGAGQETQYF
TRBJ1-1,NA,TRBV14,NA,TGTGCCAGCAGCCAAGATATCGGCCACGCTGGGCGTGAAGCTTTCTTT,CASSQDIGHAGREAFF